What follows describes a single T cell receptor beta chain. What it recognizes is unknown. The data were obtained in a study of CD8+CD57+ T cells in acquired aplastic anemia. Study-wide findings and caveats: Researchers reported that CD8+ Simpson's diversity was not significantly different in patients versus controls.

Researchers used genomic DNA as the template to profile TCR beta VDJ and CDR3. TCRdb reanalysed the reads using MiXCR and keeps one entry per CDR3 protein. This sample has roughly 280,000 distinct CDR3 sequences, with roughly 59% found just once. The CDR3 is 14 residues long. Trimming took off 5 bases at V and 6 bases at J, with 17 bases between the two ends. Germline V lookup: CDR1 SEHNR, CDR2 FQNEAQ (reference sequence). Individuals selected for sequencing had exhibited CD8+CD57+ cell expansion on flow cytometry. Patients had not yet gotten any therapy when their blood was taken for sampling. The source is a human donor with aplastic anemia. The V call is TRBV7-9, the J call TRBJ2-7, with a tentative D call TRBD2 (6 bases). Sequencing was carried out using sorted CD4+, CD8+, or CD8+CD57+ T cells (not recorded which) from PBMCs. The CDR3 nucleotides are TGTGCCAGCAGCCCGTGGCCCGGGACTGCCGAGCAGTACTTC. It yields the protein CASSPWPGTAEQYF.